One TCR beta chain is described in this entry. What it recognizes is unknown. This sample was included in a study of OX40 agonist ivuxolimab in advanced cancers. As for the study in general: Clinicians treated patients with ivuxolimab, an agonistic anti-OX40 (CD134) antibody. The study gave patients intravenous ivuxolimab at 0.01 to 10 mg/kg every 2 weeks.

Some clones are missing from TCRdb's copy, which holds only in-frame ones; the method was immunoSEQ multiplex PCR. The repertoire holds over 75,000 clones, with 75% to 95% as singletons. CDR1 and CDR2 from the germline V gene are SGHTS and YDEGEE. Trimming left V 0 bases short and J 3 bases short, with 4 bases between. This CDR3 contains 12 residues. Study results and caveats: People who partly responded at 0.1-3.0 mg/kg had some of the least clonal expansion seen. Within 6 weeks, CD4+ and CD8+ blood T cells expanded clonally at 0.1 to 3.0 mg/kg.

The specimen was CD4+ or CD8+ T cells sorted from blood, collected in a trial of the OX40 agonist ivuxolimab. The sequence derives from an adult with an advanced solid tumor such as melanoma, head and neck, liver or kidney cancer. V gene TRBV5-8 combines with J gene TRBJ2-7; D not resolved. The CDR3 coding sequence is TGTGCCAGCAGCTTGGAGCGCTACGAGCAGTACTTC. Amino acid sequence: CASSLERYEQYF.